This T cell receptor beta chain derives from a study of T cells in Graves' hyperthyroidism and ophthalmopathy. General study points: Stable hyperthyroidism was separated from ophthalmopathy by a model based on 13 V-J features. Ophthalmopathy was model-predicted a median approximately 6.4 months pre-onset. Blood also held most thyroid clonotypes expanded beyond 0.001.

It was RNA transcripts that yielded the amplified TCR beta CDR3 regions. HTBI primers were employed in a first-round RT-PCR of the TCR CDR3. One entry per CDR3 protein, called by TCRdb with MiXCR from the multiplex PCR reads. The table shows more than 500,000 distinct CDR3 sequences, with around 43% occurring only once. From germline, CDR1 is MNHNY and CDR2 SVGAGI (reference sequence). CDR3 length: 8 residues. Regarding this clonotype: Its antigen is unknown. The junction departs from the called germline gene at one end, perhaps through a read error.

The sample consisted of peripheral blood or thyroid tissue (not recorded which). The chain joins TRBV6-6 to TRBJ1-6, with 7 bases fitting TRBD1. The source is an adult woman with Graves' disease, either hyperthyroidism or ophthalmopathy (not recorded which). For the CDR3, the DNA is TGTGCCAGCACCAGGGGACAGTTT. It codes for CASTRGQF.